Listed here are 24 T cell receptor beta chains from one sample, sequenced in a study of T cell changes during pregnancy in multiple sclerosis. Only in-frame clones appear in the TCRdb table, and some are missing; sequencing was by immunoSEQ multiplex PCR. The repertoire has approximately 13,000 clones, more than 70% of them found once; the top ten carry more than 6%. The specimen was CD8+ T cells from peripheral blood mononuclear cells, collected in the second trimester of pregnancy. These receptors came from a female donor in good health, enrolled as a control in a pregnancy study.

The J gene is TRBJ2-1, the V gene TRBV11-3; possibly TRBD2 for D (5 bases). Trimming stripped 5 bases from V and 6 bases from J, with 17 bases between. The length of the CDR3 is 15 residues. CDR1 and CDR2 from the germline V gene are SGHNT and YENEEA. CDR3 DNA sequence: TGTGCCAGCAGCCCTGGCCGGGGAGCAGCCAATGAGCAGTTCTTC. As protein: CASSPGRGAANEQFF.

This rearrangement joins TRBV11-3 to TRBJ1-1; TRBD1 matches at 12 bases. The length of the CDR3 is 15 residues. V trimming: 4 bases; J trimming: 5 bases; junction bases outside the gene matches: 5. The germline gives CDR1 SGHNT, CDR2 YENEEA. The CDR3 DNA sequence: TGTGCCAGCAGCTGCGGGACAGGGGGCGTAACTGAAGCTTTCTTT. Amino acids: CASSCGTGGVTEAFF.

J is TRBJ2-3 and V is TRBV18, with D possibly being TRBD2 (6 bases). The CDR3 is 13 amino acids. Trimming removed 4 bases from V and 5 bases from J, with 10 bases in between. Germline V CDR1 and CDR2: KGHSH, LQKENI. The chain's CDR3 is CASSQGAGDTQYF. The DNA for the CDR3 is TGTGCCAGCTCACAGGGAGCGGGAGATACGCAGTATTTT.

The V and J genes are TRBV5-1 and TRBJ2-7; possibly TRBD2 for D (6 bases). Germline lookup yields CDR1 SGHRS and CDR2 YFSETQ. The V gene lost 1 base and the J gene lost 2 bases, with 10 bases spanning the gap. The CDR3 totals 14 residues. CDR3 sequence (DNA): TGCGCCAGCAGCTTGAGTGGGACTGCCTACGAGCAGTACTTC. It translates to CASSLSGTAYEQYF.

The genes are TRBV4-3 and TRBJ2-3; 7 nucleotides agree with TRBD2. The CDR3 is 16 residues long. Per germline, CDR1 LGHNA and CDR2 YSLEER. Trimming cost V 1 base and J 2 bases; bases outside gene matches: 6. The DNA for the CDR3 is TGCGCCAGCAGCCAAGCTAGCGGAGGGTTCACAGATACGCAGTATTTT. The encoded protein is CASSQASGGFTDTQYF.

The rearrangement links TRBV19 to TRBJ2-1; a weak D match, TRBD2 (7 bases). CDR3 size: 18 residues. Trimming removed 6 bases from V and 2 bases from J, with 23 bases in between. Germline CDR1 and CDR2: LNHDA and SQIVND (reference sequence). The DNA for the CDR3 is TGTGCCAGTAGAGGAGGGGGGGTCCCTGGGAGTCCCTACAATGAGCAGTTCTTC. Amino acids: CASRGGGVPGSPYNEQFF.

This sequence joins TRBV6-6 and TRBJ1-1, with 8 bases aligning to TRBD1. V lost 6 bases to trimming and J lost 1 base; unmatched junction nucleotides: 10. Germline loops: CDR1 MNHNY, CDR2 SVGAGI (reference sequence). The CDR3 consists of 16 residues. The CDR3 coding sequence is TGTGCCAGCAGCTTATCAGGGGGCGGCGGGAACACTGAAGCTTTCTTT. Amino acid sequence: CASSLSGGGGNTEAFF.

The chain carries TRBV6-4 and TRBJ2-1; the match to TRBD2 covers 13 bases. The CDR3 sequence is 15 residues long. V trimming: 0 bases; J trimming: 7 bases; junction bases outside the gene matches: 0. Looked up from germline, CDR1 is MRHNA and CDR2 is SNTAGT. The CDR3 protein is CASSDSLAGGNEQFF. The CDR3 region has the DNA TGTGCCAGCAGTGACTCACTAGCGGGGGGGAATGAGCAGTTCTTC.

DNA for the CDR3: TGCGCCAGCAGCTTGGGGGGGCGCGAGCAGTACTTC. Encoded protein: CASSLGGREQYF. The chain links TRBV5-1 to TRBJ2-5, with TRBD1 as a possible D gene (6 bases). Judging by the DNA end, TRBJ2-7 fits better; the J call may be wrong. The CDR3 extends over 12 amino acids. CDR1 SGHRS and CDR2 YFSETQ come from the germline V gene.

The genes are TRBV6-5 and TRBJ2-2; 8 positions match TRBD2. Unmatched junction bases numbered 4, after V lost 6 bases and J lost 7 bases. The CDR3 length is 13 residues. Germline-derived CDR1 and CDR2 are MNHEY and SVGAGI. The CDR3 reads CASSPRGGGELFF. DNA for the CDR3: TGTGCCAGCAGCCCCCGGGGGGGCGGGGAGCTGTTTTTT.

This chain joins TRBV4-3 and TRBJ1-3, with 8 bases fitting TRBD1. Per the germline V gene, CDR1 is LGHNA and CDR2 is YSLEER. This CDR3 comprises 15 residues. V was clipped by 0 bases and J by 6 bases; unmatched bases: 4. This CDR3 is CASSQDQGAVNTIYF. The CDR3 nucleotides are TGCGCCAGCAGCCAAGACCAGGGGGCCGTAAACACCATATATTTT.

This sequence joins TRBV11-3 and TRBJ2-3, with a possible D match to TRBD1 (6 bases). Germline V CDR1 and CDR2: SGHNT, YENEEA. V was shortened by 2 bases and J by 4 bases, with 13 bases between the two germline ends. The CDR3 has 15 residues. The CDR3 bases are TGTGCCAGCAGCTTACAAGGGGACACGGCAGATACGCAGTATTTT. This gives the protein CASSLQGDTADTQYF.

The genes are TRBV7-9 and TRBJ2-7; possible D gene TRBD1, 5 bases. From germline, CDR1 is SEHNR and CDR2 FQNEAQ (reference sequence). V shed 3 bases and J shed 0 bases, with 9 bases lying between them. This CDR3 has 14 amino acids. CDR3 sequence (DNA): TGTGCCAGCAGCTTGGACAAGAGCTCCTACGAGCAGTACTTC. This gives the protein CASSLDKSSYEQYF.

The chain links TRBV18 to TRBJ2-7, with a tentative D call TRBD1 (6 bases). The ends were cut back, 3 bases at V and 7 bases at J, with 19 bases in the middle. The CDR3 is 15 amino acids. The germline V gene encodes CDR1 KGHSH and CDR2 LQKENI. As DNA, the CDR3 is TGTGCCAGCTCACCCAGCCACAGGGACCCGGGGGAGCAGTACTTC. It translates to CASSPSHRDPGEQYF.

V is TRBV2 and J is TRBJ1-2, with TRBD1 matching over 10 bases. The CDR3 spans 17 residues. CDR1 is SNHLY, CDR2 FYNNEI, per germline. Germline trimming cut 4 bases from V and 5 bases from J; bases unmatched to any gene: 13. This chain's CDR3 is CASSAAGTGAEGYGYTF. Here the CDR3 DNA reads TGTGCCAGCAGTGCCGCCGGGACAGGGGCCGAAGGTTATGGCTACACCTTC.

The genes are TRBV7-2 and TRBJ1-3, with D maybe TRBD1 (6 bases). The CDR3 contains 15 residues. Trimming removed 3 bases at V and 2 bases at J, with 11 bases between. In germline, CDR1 is SGHTA, CDR2 FQGNSA. DNA of the CDR3: TGTGCCAGCAGCTTGAGTGGGACAACTGGAAACACCATATATTTT. Translated, it gives CASSLSGTTGNTIYF.

This chain links TRBV28 with TRBJ2-3; 8 positions agree with TRBD1. With 6 bases clipped from V and 5 bases from J, the junction kept 13 bases outside the gene matches. Germline lookup yields CDR1 MDHEN and CDR2 SYDVKM. The CDR3 length is 16 residues. Here the CDR3 DNA reads TGTGCCAGCAGCCTCCGGGGGACAGGCCCGGGAGATACGCAGTATTTT. Amino acids: CASSLRGTGPGDTQYF. The full variable domain, completed using reference TRBV28 and TRBJ2-3, is DVKVTQSSRYLVKRTGEKVFLECVQDMDHENMFWYRQDPGLGLRLIYFSYDVKMKEKGDIPEGYSVSREKKERFSLILESASTNQTSMYLCASSLRGTGPGDTQYFGPGTRLTVL.

The chain links TRBV6-4 to TRBJ2-3; D is perhaps TRBD1 (7 bases). V was pared by 5 bases and J by 4 bases, with 13 bases between. Germline assignment: CDR1 MRHNA and CDR2 SNTAGT. This CDR3 comprises 14 residues. The CDR3 protein is CASSKDREADTQYF. The CDR3 nucleotides read TGTGCCAGCAGTAAAGACAGGGAGGCAGATACGCAGTATTTT.

The sample holds one count of this clone. The V and J genes are TRBV25-1 and TRBJ2-3; 10 bases line up with TRBD2. The CDR3 totals 15 residues. In germline, CDR1 is MGHDK, CDR2 SYGVNS. After removal of 3 bases from V and 5 bases from J, the junction contained 5 bases not matched to a gene. DNA of the CDR3: TGTGCCAGCAGTGACCCAGCGGGAGGGCAAGATACGCAGTATTTT. Translating gives CASSDPAGGQDTQYF.

The chain couples TRBV29-1 to TRBJ2-7; D possibly corresponds to TRBD2 (6 bases). The CDR3 extends over 13 amino acids. Germline CDR1 is SQVTM and CDR2 is ANQGSEA. V was shortened by 7 bases and J by 1 base, with 14 bases between the two germline ends. Here the CDR3 reads CSGSSGVSYEQYF. As DNA, the CDR3 is TGCAGCGGATCCTCGGGGGTTTCCTACGAGCAGTACTTC.

The chain joins TRBV14 to TRBJ1-2; D gene uncertain. The germline CDR1 and CDR2 sequences are SGHDN and FVKESK. V was cut by 3 bases and J by 0 bases, with 14 bases left in between. This CDR3 region has 16 residues. CDR3 residues: CASSHLLGDPNYGYTF. The CDR3 bases are TGTGCCAGCAGCCATCTGTTGGGAGATCCTAACTATGGCTACACCTTC.

The chain joins TRBV7-6 to TRBJ2-5; D ambiguous. CDR3 length equals 15 residues. V dropped 5 bases and J dropped 2 bases, with 15 bases sitting between them. Looked up from germline, CDR1 is SGHVS and CDR2 is FNYEAQ. As DNA, the CDR3 is TGTGCCAGCAGCCCGGCGATGCGGTTACAAGAGACCCAGTACTTC. It encodes CASSPAMRLQETQYF.

V usage is TRBV7-9 and J usage is TRBJ2-1, with D possibly matching TRBD2 (6 bases). The V gene's germline CDR1 is SEHNR and CDR2 FQNEAQ (reference sequence). Trimming took off 9 bases at V and 6 bases at J, with 12 bases between the two ends. The CDR3 covers 12 residues. Written as DNA, the CDR3 is TGTGCCAGTTCGATTAGCGGCAATGAGCAGTTCTTC. It translates to CASSISGNEQFF. Full variable domain (missing parts from reference TRBV7-9 and TRBJ2-1): DTGVSQNPRHKITKRGQNVTFRCDPISEHNRLYWYRQTLGQGPEFLTYFQNEAQLEKSRLLSDRFSAERPKGSFSTLEIQRTEQGDSAMYLCASSISGNEQFFGPGTRLTVL.

The chain recombines TRBV7-8 with TRBJ1-2, with D possibly being TRBD1 (6 bases). CDR3 length: 14 amino acids. Germline lookup yields CDR1 SGHVS and CDR2 FQNEAQ. Trimming pared 5 bases from V and 8 bases from J, leaving 18 bases between. CDR3 coding DNA: TGTGCCAGCAGCCATTCCGGGACAAGTTTCGGCTACACCTTC. It specifies CASSHSGTSFGYTF.